The clone carrying this TCR beta chain occurred many times. Its antigen is currently unknown. These data originate in a study of Graves' ophthalmopathy and Graves' hyperthyroidism. From germline, CDR1 is MGHDK and CDR2 SYGVNS. There are 15 residues in the CDR3. J lost 2 bases, V lost 8 bases, and 12 bases had no gene match. Scientists amplified the TCR beta CDR3 regions from RNA transcripts. Following a first-round RT-PCR that used HTBI primers, a second-round multiplex PCR was carried out. TCRdb reanalysed the multiplex PCR reads using MiXCR and keeps one entry per CDR3 protein. The sample includes a few hundred thousand distinct CDR3 sequences, approximately 16% of them seen just once. Study-wide findings and caveats: With a specificity of just under 75% and a sensitivity of just under 71%, the model predicted ophthalmopathy progression.

Excluded: other autoimmune disease, uncontrolled infection, pregnancy or lactation. The PBMCs were taken from about 10 ml of fresh peripheral blood. The sequence came from a woman younger than 30 with Graves' ophthalmopathy. This chain connects TRBV25-1 to TRBJ2-7; 7 positions agree with TRBD1. Material: peripheral blood. The DNA of the CDR3 is TGTGCCAGCGCCCGGCTGGGACAGCTGACCTACGAGCAGTACTTC. Encoded protein: CASARLGQLTYEQYF.